This TCR beta chain was obtained from a study of shared clonotypes between healthy human individuals (dated by TCRdb to 2018 to 2020). Context from the whole study: The cohort comprised a couple of women and a few men aged 18 to 49 years. Per donor, leukapheresis produced somewhere between about 0.85 and 9.5 billion PBMCs. The study deeply sequenced blood TCR repertoires of about five healthy adults to estimate repertoire size and the extent of clonotype sharing between individuals. For each donor, CD4 naive and CD4 memory were each given three plates, CD8 naive was given two plates, and CD8 memory was given one plate. To increase sequencing depth and limit assay-specific biases, different laboratories used diverse techniques to prepare libraries and sequence TCR repertoires.

Using the deep immunoSEQ assay, multiplex PCR amplified TCR CDR3 regions from genomic DNA. Extracted genomic DNA from each cell subset was spread evenly across all wells of several immunoSEQ 96-well plates, with each plate serving as a replicate. Each replicate PCR for sorted subsets received around 200 ng genomic DNA, equal to roughly 33,000 T cell genomes. Purified libraries were measured with a Qubit 3.0 fluorometer, size-checked on a Bioanalyzer 2100, and measured again with the KAPA Library Quantification kit. Each immunoSEQ 96-well plate was sequenced on its own single-read 150-cycle Illumina NextSeq 550 flow cell. Per the original workflow: Because the immunoSEQ output held only junctional sequences and lacked quality scores, the filtering could not match the filtering applied to full-length reads. To assign V/J genes and CDR3, sequences were annotated against IMGT germline references using PyIR, a Python wrapper for IgBLAST v1.9. Any read was removed if the V/J assignment was weak (E-value above 1e-6), the CDR3 was missing, or the read contained stop codons, out-of-frame junctions, or ambiguous translated residues. V3J clonotypes were defined as sequences sharing the same inferred V gene, J gene, and CDR3 amino acid sequence. Percentage overlap between repertoires was calculated by dividing the number of shared unique clonotypes by the size of the smaller repertoire. Repertoire richness was assessed with RTK rarefaction, the Chao1 estimator, and Recon v2.1 estimates of unobserved clonotypes. For all TCRbeta clonotypes obtained by the gDNA method from a few donors, generation probabilities were computed with OLGA. TCRdb limited this immuneACCESS table to in-frame rearrangements with V and J called. A share of clones is missing; checked studies link under half to unresolved V genes, and the rest is unexplained. V, J and clone size reflect that table, while D and trimming were determined from the DNA. The sample contains over 2,000,000 clones, about 94% of them found a single time. The ten largest make up around 1.8% of the sample.

For the CD8 naive samples, CD45RO-negative cells were positively selected for CCR7, yielding a CD45RA+CCR7+ population from which TemRA cells were excluded. The donors were healthy, HIV-negative adults with no recently reported acute infections or vaccinations. Only Caucasian adults living in Nashville, Tennessee, USA were represented among the donors. Blood was collected by leukapheresis, and PBMCs were isolated by Ficoll-Histopaque density gradient centrifugation and then cryopreserved in liquid nitrogen vapor phase. Purity and quantity of every magnetically sorted T cell population were checked by analytical flow cytometry. Each sorted fraction had its genomic DNA isolated and then quantified by UV absorbance on a Nanodrop 2000c. What the study reported, not specific to this receptor: Based on pairwise subsampling, the degree of clonotype sharing among donors was expected to be affected by sequencing depth. When several donors were compared, the shared fraction of clonotypes was around 5% for naive CD4, approximately 3.5% for naive CD8, 2% to 2.5% for memory CD4, and under 0.5% for memory CD8. The genetic and exposure-history diversity represented was limited by the small number of donors. Naive subsets generally had larger estimated clonotype richness than memory subsets. Compared with non-shared clonotypes, the clonotypes found in all four sorted-subset donors had higher generation probabilities. Rarefaction of sorted-subset datasets indicated incomplete sequencing despite the large sequencing depth. Only blood was sampled, and tissue TCR repertoires likely differ from those in blood.

Notes on this clone: The antigen it recognizes is unknown. No clone much larger than this one lies a single base away; base qualities are absent.

Sequencing was done on a sample of naive CD8+ T cells from PBMCs. This specimen's cell subset or site label, interpreted: CD45RA+CCR7+. This receptor was taken from a man between 18 and 29 years old in good health. Some clones in this sample may be carry-over from other donors' samples.

The DNA sequence is given as TGTGCCAGCAGTTTTCGGGGATCGGGAAGAACTGAAGCTTTCTTT. Translated, this gives CASSFRGSGRTEAFF. Rearrangement joined TRBV27 to TRBJ1-1; the D gene cannot be named for sure. V is pared back by 3 bases and J by 5 bases, with 16 bases lying between the germline termini. CDR1 and CDR2 (MNHEY, SMNVEV) derive from the germline V gene (reference sequence). Including the terminal cysteine and phenylalanine, the CDR3 comprises 15 residues. Here the CDR3 DNA is all that survives: 45 bases in frame from base 1.